This T cell receptor beta chain was obtained from a study of OX40 agonist ivuxolimab in advanced cancers. The assay was immunoSEQ multiplex PCR, and TCRdb's table has in-frame clones only and misses some. Counted here are roughly 66,000 clones, roughly four fifths occurring once; the ten biggest clones make up about 2.3%. The CDR3 loop spans 15 amino acids. With V trimmed by 5 bases and J by 1 base, 5 bases remained unmatched. The V gene's germline CDR1 is ENHRY and CDR2 SYGVKD. Sample: CD4+ or CD8+ T cells sorted from blood, taken in a trial of the OX40 agonist ivuxolimab. The receptor was isolated from an adult with an advanced solid tumor such as melanoma, head and neck, liver or kidney cancer. The chain employs TRBV10-3 and TRBJ2-5; 9 bases are shared with TRBD2. CDR3 nucleotide sequence: TGTGCCATCAGTAGACTAGCGGAGATCCAAGAGACCCAGTACTTC. This translates into CAISRLAEIQETQYF.